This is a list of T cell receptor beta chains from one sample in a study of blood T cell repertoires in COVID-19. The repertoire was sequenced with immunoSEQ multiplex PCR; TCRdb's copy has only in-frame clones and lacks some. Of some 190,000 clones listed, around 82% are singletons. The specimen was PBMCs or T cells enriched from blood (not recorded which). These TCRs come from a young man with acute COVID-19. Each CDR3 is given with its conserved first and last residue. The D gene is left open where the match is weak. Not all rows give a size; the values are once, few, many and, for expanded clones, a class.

cdr3_aa: CASSFDGTHTDTQYF
cdr3_nt: TGTGCCAGCAGCTTCGATGGGACTCACACAGATACGCAGTATTTT
j_call: TRBJ2-3
clone_size: NA
v_call: TRBV27
d_call: NA

cdr3_aa: CASSRTRAGFQETQYF
cdr3_nt: TGTGCCAGCTCCCGAACACGAGCGGGCTTCCAAGAGACCCAGTACTTC
j_call: TRBJ2-5
clone_size: NA
v_call: TRBV2
d_call: NA

cdr3_aa: CASSPMLPKTYEQYF
cdr3_nt: TGTGCCAGCAGCCCTATGCTACCGAAGACCTACGAGCAGTACTTC
j_call: TRBJ2-7
clone_size: NA
v_call: TRBV11-2
d_call: NA

cdr3_aa: CASSEGRGNTIYF
cdr3_nt: TGTGCCAGCAGTGAGGGCAGGGGAAACACCATATATTTT
j_call: TRBJ1-3
clone_size: few
v_call: TRBV2
d_call: NA

cdr3_aa: CAISEIGQGSSEAFF
cdr3_nt: TGTGCCATCAGTGAGATTGGACAGGGTTCGTCTGAAGCTTTCTTT
j_call: TRBJ1-1
clone_size: NA
v_call: TRBV10-3
d_call: TRBD1

cdr3_aa: CSTPGDRISEQYF
cdr3_nt: TGCAGCACTCCGGGAGACCGGATCAGCGAGCAGTACTTC
j_call: TRBJ2-7
clone_size: NA
v_call: TRBV29-1
d_call: NA

cdr3_aa: CASSLATGMNTEAFF
cdr3_nt: TGCGCCAGCAGCTTGGCCACAGGGATGAACACTGAAGCTTTCTTT
j_call: TRBJ1-1
clone_size: NA
v_call: TRBV5-1
d_call: NA

cdr3_aa: CASSTRLAGAGAGAGELFF
cdr3_nt: TGTGCCAGCAGCACACGACTAGCGGGGGCAGGAGCAGGAGCCGGGGAGCTGTTTTTT
j_call: TRBJ2-2
clone_size: NA
v_call: TRBV9
d_call: TRBD2

cdr3_aa: CASSLALAVDEQYF
cdr3_nt: TGCGCCAGCAGCTTGGCTCTAGCAGTCGACGAGCAGTACTTC
j_call: TRBJ2-7
clone_size: NA
v_call: TRBV5-1
d_call: NA

cdr3_aa: CASGKAGNTGELFF
cdr3_nt: TGTGCCAGTGGTAAAGCAGGGAACACCGGGGAGCTGTTTTTT
j_call: TRBJ2-2
clone_size: NA
v_call: TRBV19
d_call: NA